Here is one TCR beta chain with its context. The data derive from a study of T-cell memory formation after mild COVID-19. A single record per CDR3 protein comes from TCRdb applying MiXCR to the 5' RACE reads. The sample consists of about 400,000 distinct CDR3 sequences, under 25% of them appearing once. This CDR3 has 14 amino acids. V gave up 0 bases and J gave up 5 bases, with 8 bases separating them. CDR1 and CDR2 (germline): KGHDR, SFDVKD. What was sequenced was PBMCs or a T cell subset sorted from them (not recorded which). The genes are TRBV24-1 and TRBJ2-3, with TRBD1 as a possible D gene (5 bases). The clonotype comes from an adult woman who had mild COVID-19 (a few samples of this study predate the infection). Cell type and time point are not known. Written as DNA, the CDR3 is TGTGCCACCAGTGATTTGCGTCAGGGAGATACGCAGTATTTT. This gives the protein CATSDLRQGDTQYF.